This passage covers 20 T cell receptor beta chains from one sample sequenced in a study of graft-versus-host responses after intestinal transplantation. These receptors lack a known antigen. The protocol was immunoSEQ multiplex PCR, while the TCRdb copy is restricted to in-frame clones and leaves out a portion. The sample contains 130,000 to 150,000 clones, nearly 95% of which appear only once. Sequenced here: unstimulated CD4+ T cells sorted from spleen or lymph node cells, sampled before intestinal transplant. The receptor set was obtained from a human donor who received an intestinal transplant.

The rearrangement uses TRBV15 and TRBJ2-1, with D possibly matching TRBD1 (6 bases). The V gene lost 1 base and the J gene lost 10 bases, with 11 bases spanning the gap. The CDR3 has 13 residues. CDR1 and CDR2 from the germline V gene are LNHNV and YYDKDF (reference sequence). CDR3 sequence: CATSRVPGDEQFF. For the CDR3, the DNA is TGTGCCACCAGCAGAGTCCCAGGGGACGAGCAGTTCTTC.

The chain couples TRBV19 to TRBJ2-3; no definite D call. V was trimmed by 8 bases and J by 6 bases, leaving 15 bases between them. Germline V gene lookup returns CDR1 LNHDA and CDR2 SQIVND (reference sequence). The CDR3 spans 13 residues. As DNA, the CDR3 is TGTGCCAGTGCGAAGGCTCCGATGGATACGCAGTATTTT. Its protein is CASAKAPMDTQYF. Full variable domain (outside the CDR3, taken from reference TRBV19 and TRBJ2-3): DGGITQSPKYLFRKEGQNVTLSCEQNLNHDAMYWYRQDPGQGLRLIYYSQIVNDFQKGDIAEGYSVSREKKESFPLTVTSAQKNPTAFYLCASAKAPMDTQYFGPGTRLTVL.

The chain carries TRBV28 and TRBJ1-1; D ambiguous. This CDR3 is built from 14 residues. Germline V gives CDR1 MDHEN, CDR2 SYDVKM. Trimming pared 5 bases from V and 3 bases from J, leaving 13 bases between. Here the CDR3 reads CASSLRRIYTEAFF. The CDR3 nucleotides read TGTGCCAGCAGTCTGCGACGGATTTACACTGAAGCTTTCTTT.

The chain couples TRBV5-1 to TRBJ2-1; 9 nucleotides match TRBD1. CDR3 length: 15 residues. In germline, CDR1 is SGHRS, CDR2 YFSETQ. V trimming: 4 bases; J trimming: 5 bases; junction bases outside the gene matches: 7. CDR3 DNA: TGCGCCAGCAGCGAAACCGGGACAGGGAACAATGAGCAGTTCTTC. Its protein is CASSETGTGNNEQFF.

Notes on this clone: Other DNA sequences in the same sample also yield this CDR3. The chain is built from TRBV2 and TRBJ2-7; D call uncertain. Deletions cut 1 base from V and 6 bases from J, with 25 bases between. Germline lookup yields CDR1 SNHLY and CDR2 FYNNEI. The CDR3 spans 18 residues. The CDR3 spells CASSEVGSASVRKSEQYF. DNA of the CDR3: TGTGCCAGCAGTGAAGTGGGAAGCGCGTCGGTTCGTAAATCCGAGCAGTACTTC. Filled out from reference TRBV2 and TRBJ2-7, the complete variable domain reads EPEVTQTPSHQVTQMGQEVILRCVPISNHLYFYWYRQILGQKVEFLVSFYNNEISEKSEIFDDQFSVERPDGSNFTLKIRSTKLEDSAMYFCASSEVGSASVRKSEQYFGPGTRLTVT.

The V and J genes are TRBV6-5 and TRBJ2-7; a possible D gene is TRBD1 (6 bases). The CDR3 spans 15 residues. V lost 0 bases to trimming and J lost 3 bases, with 12 bases between them. The germline gives CDR1 MNHEY, CDR2 SVGAGI. In DNA, the CDR3 is TGTGCCAGCAGTTACTCCCGGGACATCCACTACGAGCAGTACTTC. Its translation is CASSYSRDIHYEQYF.

This clone showed up just once. The chain couples TRBV28 to TRBJ1-2; weak D call: TRBD1 (6 bases). CDR3 length: 15 amino acids. V was shortened by 2 bases and J by 1 base, with 11 bases between the two germline ends. Germline assignment: CDR1 MDHEN and CDR2 SYDVKM. For the CDR3, the DNA is TGTGCCAGCAGTTTAAGGGGGGGAGTTAACTATGGCTACACCTTC. The encoded protein is CASSLRGGVNYGYTF.

In this sample, this clone turned up once. This chain connects TRBV7-2 to TRBJ1-1; a possible D gene is TRBD1 (5 bases). The V and J ends lost 3 bases and 7 bases respectively, with 12 bases between them. This CDR3 is built from 13 residues. From germline, CDR1 is SGHTA and CDR2 FQGNSA. CDR3 DNA sequence: TGTGCCAGCAGCTTCGTAGAGCAGGGTGAAGCTTTCTTT. It specifies CASSFVEQGEAFF.

This clone was counted once. The chain links TRBV2 to TRBJ2-1, with 9 bases aligning to TRBD2. V dropped 4 bases and J dropped 15; count of bases not matched to a gene: 7. This CDR3 spans 12 amino acids. The germline V gene encodes CDR1 SNHLY and CDR2 FYNNEI. This chain's CDR3 is CASSVFSGSAFF. The DNA of the CDR3 is TGTGCCAGCAGTGTATTTAGCGGGAGCGCGTTCTTC.

This sequence joins TRBV4-1 and TRBJ1-4; no clear D gene. The germline CDR1 and CDR2 sequences are MGHRA and YSYEKL. V was shortened by 3 bases and J by 8 bases, with 19 bases between the two germline ends. The CDR3 consists of 16 residues. CDR3 loop: CASSHQDRQPVEKLFF. DNA for the CDR3: TGCGCCAGCAGCCACCAGGACCGTCAGCCGGTAGAAAAACTGTTTTTT.

The chain joins TRBV28 to TRBJ2-4; 8 nucleotides agree with TRBD1. The germline gives CDR1 MDHEN, CDR2 SYDVKM. The CDR3 has 16 residues. V was clipped by 4 bases and J by 0 bases; unmatched bases: 5. The CDR3 nucleotides are TGTGCCAGCAGTTCGCAGGGGGCGCGAGCCAAAAACATTCAGTACTTC. It translates to CASSSQGARAKNIQYF. Together with reference TRBV28 and TRBJ2-4, the CDR3 gives the full variable domain: DVKVTQSSRYLVKRTGEKVFLECVQDMDHENMFWYRQDPGLGLRLIYFSYDVKMKEKGDIPEGYSVSREKKERFSLILESASTNQTSMYLCASSSQGARAKNIQYFGAGTRLSVL.

V usage is TRBV2 and J usage is TRBJ2-5; the match to TRBD2 covers 16 bases. Germline CDR1 is SNHLY and CDR2 is FYNNEI. This CDR3 spans 18 amino acids. Trimming removed 6 bases from V and 5 bases from J; junction bases left unmatched: 12. CDR3 region: CASRTGLAGGTYVETQYF. In nucleotides, the CDR3 is TGTGCCAGCAGGACGGGACTAGCGGGAGGGACATACGTCGAGACCCAGTACTTC.

The J gene is TRBJ2-1, the V gene TRBV29-1, with TRBD2 matching over 15 bases. CDR3 length equals 16 residues. V shed 3 bases and J 3 bases; nucleotides not matched to a gene: 3. In germline, CDR1 is SQVTM, CDR2 ANQGSEA. In DNA form, the CDR3 reads TGCAGCGTTGATGGACTAGCGGGAGGGAACTACAATGAGCAGTTCTTC. It encodes CSVDGLAGGNYNEQFF.

The chain has TRBV4-1 and TRBJ1-5; D might be TRBD1 (5 bases). From germline, CDR1 is MGHRA and CDR2 YSYEKL. V lost 4 bases and J 4 bases, leaving 17 bases between the germline ends. CDR3 length: 16 amino acids. CDR3 region: CASSPTRDQRNQPQHF. The CDR3 DNA follows: TGCGCCAGCAGCCCCACCAGGGACCAGAGGAATCAGCCCCAGCATTTT.

The chain uses TRBV27 and TRBJ2-7; TRBD1 matches 10 bases. Germline lookup yields CDR1 MNHEY and CDR2 SMNVEV (reference sequence). V lost 9 bases, J lost 4 bases, and 6 bases stayed unmatched. This CDR3 spans 13 amino acids. CDR3 sequence (DNA): TGTGCCAGTGGGACAGGGGTCCAATACGAGCAGTACTTC. It specifies CASGTGVQYEQYF.

The chain uses TRBV21-1 and TRBJ2-5; the table's D gene call, TRBD2, was not cross checked with the DNA. The J call may be wrong; the DNA end is better matched by TRBJ2-7. TRBV21-1 is reported as a pseudogene. This CDR3 has 13 amino acids. As DNA, the CDR3 is TGTGCCAGCATCCGTACTGTTGACTACGAGCAGTACTTC. Protein sequence: CASIRTVDYEQYF.

This chain uses TRBV9 with TRBJ2-5, with TRBD2 matching over 9 bases. The CDR3 runs to 14 residues. Trimming took 5 bases from V and 4 from J; bases not matched to a gene: 6. CDR1 is SGDLS and CDR2 is YYNGEE in the germline V gene. The CDR3 DNA reads as TGTGCCAGCAGTCTAACAGCGGGAGGAGAGACCCAGTACTTC. Its protein product is CASSLTAGGETQYF.

The V and J genes are TRBV28 and TRBJ1-2; D unclear. Germline CDR1 is MDHEN and CDR2 is SYDVKM. CDR3 length: 14 residues. V was trimmed by 2 bases and J by 5 bases, leaving 12 bases between them. The CDR3 DNA reads as TGTGCCAGCAGTTTACCGGTAGGAGTTTATGGCTACACCTTC. It yields the protein CASSLPVGVYGYTF.

The genes are TRBV9 and TRBJ1-5, with 9 positions matching TRBD1. Germline loops: CDR1 SGDLS, CDR2 YYNGEE. Trimming cost V 3 bases and J 4 bases; bases outside gene matches: 2. The CDR3 is 14 residues long. DNA of the CDR3: TGTGCCAGCAGCGGCGGACAGGGGAATCAGCCCCAGCATTTT. Translating gives CASSGGQGNQPQHF.

The chain is built from TRBV5-1 and TRBJ1-1, with D possibly TRBD1 on 5 matching bases. V was pared by 3 bases and J by 5 bases, with 14 bases between. Germline CDR1 and CDR2: SGHRS and YFSETQ. The CDR3 has 14 residues. Here the CDR3 DNA reads TGCGCCAGCAGCTCGCAAGGGACGGGGACTGAAGCTTTCTTT. This translates into CASSSQGTGTEAFF.